Below, 21 T cell receptor beta chains from the same sample are listed, as sequenced in a study of blood T cell repertoires in COVID-19. The assay was immunoSEQ multiplex PCR, and TCRdb's table has in-frame clones only and misses some. The sample contains fewer than 45,000 clones, roughly nine tenths of which appear only once. The sample taken for sequencing was peripheral blood. The origin of the receptors is a man aged 55 to 70 with active or convalescent COVID-19.

This chain links TRBV7-9 with TRBJ2-2; 8 bases agree with TRBD1. V shed 1 base and J 4 bases; nucleotides not matched to a gene: 8. CDR1 is SEHNR, CDR2 FQNEAQ, per germline (reference sequence). The CDR3 has 17 residues. DNA of the CDR3: TGTGCCAGCAGCTTAGTCGGCAGGGGGCGGTTCACCGGGGAGCTGTTTTTT. Protein sequence: CASSLVGRGRFTGELFF.

This chain uses TRBV5-1 with TRBJ2-3; D unclear. Trimming took 0 bases from V and 7 from J, leaving 12 bases between them. The germline V gene has CDR1 SGHRS and CDR2 YFSETQ. There are 14 residues in the CDR3. In nucleotides, the CDR3 is TGCGCCAGCAGCTTGGACCCACAGTTCAATACGCAGTATTTT. This codes for CASSLDPQFNTQYF.

The chain combines TRBV18 with TRBJ1-2, with D hard to call. The CDR3 length is 15 residues. Trimming took 6 bases from V and 7 from J, leaving 21 bases between them. Germline CDR1 reads KGHSH; CDR2 reads LQKENI. This CDR3 reads CASSGESLDPRGYTF. Here the CDR3 DNA reads TGTGCCAGCTCTGGAGAGAGTCTCGATCCGCGTGGCTACACCTTC.

The chain carries TRBV5-4 and TRBJ2-1; TRBD2 matches 12 bases. The trim removed 5 bases at V and 0 bases at J, leaving 6 bases unmatched. In germline, CDR1 is SGHNT, CDR2 YYREEE (reference sequence). The CDR3 contains 17 residues. This CDR3 reads CASSRGLAGSSYNEQFF. The CDR3 bases are TGTGCCAGCAGTCGCGGACTAGCGGGGAGCTCCTACAATGAGCAGTTCTTC.

A single count supports this clone. Here the CDR3 reads CASSVRTGGSGANVLTF. CDR3 DNA sequence: TGTGCCAGCAGTGTGAGGACAGGGGGCTCTGGGGCCAACGTCCTGACTTTC. The chain uses TRBV2 and TRBJ2-6; 10 bases align to TRBD1. The CDR3 runs to 17 residues. Germline V gene data show CDR1 as SNHLY and CDR2 as FYNNEI. The ends lost 4 bases at V and 0 bases at J; junction bases unmatched: 3.

V and J are TRBV19 and TRBJ1-3, with TRBD1 as a possible D gene (6 bases). The V end lost 8 bases, the J end lost 4 bases, and 18 bases lay between the germline ends. The CDR3 is 15 residues long. In germline, CDR1 is LNHDA, CDR2 SQIVND (reference sequence). CDR3 coding DNA: TGTGCCAGTGGCCGGGACACAATATACGGAAACACCATATATTTT. Its translation: CASGRDTIYGNTIYF. The complete variable domain, with remaining parts taken from reference TRBV19 and TRBJ1-3, reads DGGITQSPKYLFRKEGQNVTLSCEQNLNHDAMYWYRQDPGQGLRLIYYSQIVNDFQKGDIAEGYSVSREKKESFPLTVTSAQKNPTAFYLCASGRDTIYGNTIYFGEGSWLTVV.

The V call is TRBV2, the J call TRBJ1-1; 7 nucleotides line up with TRBD1. The CDR3 is 15 amino acids. Germline lookup yields CDR1 SNHLY and CDR2 FYNNEI. V gave up 4 bases and J gave up 5 bases; unmatched junction bases: 10. The chain's CDR3 is CASSVEGTVGTEAFF. As DNA, the CDR3 is TGTGCCAGCAGTGTAGAGGGGACAGTCGGGACTGAAGCTTTCTTT.

The J gene is TRBJ2-1, the V gene TRBV6-5; 8 positions agree with TRBD2. There are 15 residues in the CDR3. Trimming took 6 bases from V and 2 from J; bases not matched to a gene: 6. Germline CDR1 and CDR2: MNHEY and SVGAGI. DNA for the CDR3: TGTGCCAGCAGGATCCCGGGGGGGCCCTACAATGAGCAGTTCTTC. Its protein is CASRIPGGPYNEQFF.

The rearrangement links TRBV4-2 to TRBJ2-2; D gene uncertain. Germline CDR1 and CDR2: LGHNA and YNFKEQ. The ends were cut back, 4 bases at V and 2 bases at J, with 11 bases in the middle. This CDR3 has 15 residues. The CDR3 nucleotides are TGTGCCAGCAGCCCTACCCTTTTTAACACCGGGGAGCTGTTTTTT. This gives the protein CASSPTLFNTGELFF.

The rearrangement links TRBV14 to TRBJ1-1; D possibly corresponds to TRBD1 (5 bases). The length of the CDR3 is 14 residues. Per the germline V gene, CDR1 is SGHDN and CDR2 is FVKESK. V shed 4 bases and J shed 4 bases, with 13 bases lying between them. For the CDR3, the DNA is TGTGCCAGCAGCCCACAGGTCTTGGTCACTGAAGCTTTCTTT. This codes for CASSPQVLVTEAFF. Drawing the rest from reference TRBV14 and TRBJ1-1, the complete variable domain is EAGVTQFPSHSVIEKGQTVTLRCDPISGHDNLYWYRRVMGKEIKFLLHFVKESKQDESGMPNNRFLAERTGGTYSTLKVQPAELEDSGVYFCASSPQVLVTEAFFGQGTRLTVV.

The chain carries TRBV25-1 and TRBJ2-2, with TRBD1 identical over 7 bases. Germline CDR1 is MGHDK and CDR2 is SYGVNS. V lost 0 bases and J lost 0; bases outside the gene matches: 7. This CDR3 is 18 amino acids long. CDR3 DNA: TGTGCCAGCAGTGAATATAGGGGGCTAGCAGCGAACACCGGGGAGCTGTTTTTT. Protein sequence: CASSEYRGLAANTGELFF.

V is TRBV9 and J is TRBJ2-1; 7 nucleotides align to TRBD2. This CDR3 spans 15 amino acids. After removal of 2 bases from V and 7 bases from J, the junction contained 9 bases not matched to a gene. Germline values: CDR1 SGDLS, CDR2 YYNGEE. The CDR3 loop reads CASSVGGSFWNEQFF. The CDR3 nucleotides are TGTGCCAGCAGCGTGGGCGGGAGCTTCTGGAATGAGCAGTTCTTC.

V and J are TRBV4-3 and TRBJ1-1; D possibly corresponds to TRBD1 (5 bases). The V gene's germline CDR1 is LGHNA and CDR2 YSLEER. Between the trimmed V and J ends, which lost 0 bases and 7 bases, there was a span of 15 bases. CDR3 length: 15 residues. In nucleotides, the CDR3 is TGCGCCAGCAGCCAAGATTGGAGGGGCGGGGATGAAGCTTTCTTT. Amino acid sequence: CASSQDWRGGDEAFF.

The V call is TRBV6-5, the J call TRBJ1-5; D is perhaps TRBD1 (6 bases). This CDR3 region has 14 residues. The ends were cut back, 0 bases at V and 11 bases at J, with 14 bases in the middle. Germline CDR1 is MNHEY and CDR2 is SVGAGI. CDR3 sequence reads: CASSYSGRGMAQHF. In DNA, the CDR3 is TGTGCCAGCAGTTACTCTGGCAGGGGTATGGCCCAGCATTTT.

J is TRBJ2-7 and V is TRBV30; the D gene is possibly TRBD1 (6 bases). The CDR3 length is 13 residues. The germline CDR1 and CDR2 sequences are GTSNPN and SVGIG (reference sequence). V was pared by 3 bases and J by 3 bases, with 12 bases between. The CDR3 coding sequence is TGTGCCTGGAGCCCAGGGGTAAACTACGAGCAGTACTTC. It is translated as CAWSPGVNYEQYF.

This clone was seen just once. V usage is TRBV9 and J usage is TRBJ1-5; D perhaps matches TRBD1 (6 bases). Germline values: CDR1 SGDLS, CDR2 YYNGEE. V dropped 3 bases and J dropped 6 bases, with 13 bases sitting between them. The CDR3 has 14 amino acids. The CDR3 nucleotides are TGTGCCAGCAGCGCACAGGGTTCCGGTCAGCCCCAGCATTTT. Residues: CASSAQGSGQPQHF.

This clone has only a few counts. V is TRBV4-1 and J is TRBJ2-7; 10 positions match TRBD1. The CDR3 consists of 15 residues. After removal of 1 base from V and 8 bases from J, the junction contained 8 bases not matched to a gene. Germline-derived CDR1 and CDR2 are MGHRA and YSYEKL. The CDR3 reads CASSQARQGASKQYF. CDR3 DNA: TGCGCCAGCAGCCAAGCCCGACAGGGGGCGAGTAAGCAGTACTTC.

The count of this clone is one. The chain carries TRBV28 and TRBJ2-7; 8 nucleotides line up with TRBD1. The germline CDR1 and CDR2 sequences are MDHEN and SYDVKM. V shed 5 bases, J shed 5 bases, and the junction held 5 bases outside the gene matches. The CDR3 runs 13 residues. The CDR3 loop reads CASSVQGGNEQYF. The DNA of the CDR3 is TGTGCCAGCAGTGTACAGGGGGGAAACGAGCAGTACTTC.

The V call is TRBV19, the J call TRBJ2-2; unclear D gene. V lost 7 bases to trimming and J lost 0 bases, with 9 bases between them. Germline-derived CDR1 and CDR2 are LNHDA and SQIVND (reference sequence). The CDR3 length is 14 residues. The CDR3 sequence: CASMAGANTGELFF. The CDR3 DNA is TGTGCCAGTATGGCAGGCGCGAACACCGGGGAGCTGTTTTTT.

This sequence joins TRBV13 and TRBJ2-7, with TRBD1 identical over 8 bases. This CDR3 contains 16 residues. V gave up 5 bases and J gave up 1 base; unmatched junction bases: 10. Germline V gene lookup returns CDR1 PRHDT and CDR2 FYEKMQ (reference sequence). The DNA for the CDR3 is TGTGCCAGCAGCCAACCGACTGGACAGGGATCCTACGAGCAGTACTTC. It codes for CASSQPTGQGSYEQYF.

The chain recombines TRBV2 with TRBJ2-3; 11 nucleotides match TRBD2. Looked up from germline, CDR1 is SNHLY and CDR2 is FYNNEI. Losses at the gene ends were 6 bases for V and 3 bases for J; bases not matched to a gene: 8. CDR3 length equals 16 residues. In DNA, the CDR3 is TGTGCCAGCAGGGGGGCCGGACTAGCGGGTACAGATACGCAGTATTTT. Its translation: CASRGAGLAGTDTQYF.